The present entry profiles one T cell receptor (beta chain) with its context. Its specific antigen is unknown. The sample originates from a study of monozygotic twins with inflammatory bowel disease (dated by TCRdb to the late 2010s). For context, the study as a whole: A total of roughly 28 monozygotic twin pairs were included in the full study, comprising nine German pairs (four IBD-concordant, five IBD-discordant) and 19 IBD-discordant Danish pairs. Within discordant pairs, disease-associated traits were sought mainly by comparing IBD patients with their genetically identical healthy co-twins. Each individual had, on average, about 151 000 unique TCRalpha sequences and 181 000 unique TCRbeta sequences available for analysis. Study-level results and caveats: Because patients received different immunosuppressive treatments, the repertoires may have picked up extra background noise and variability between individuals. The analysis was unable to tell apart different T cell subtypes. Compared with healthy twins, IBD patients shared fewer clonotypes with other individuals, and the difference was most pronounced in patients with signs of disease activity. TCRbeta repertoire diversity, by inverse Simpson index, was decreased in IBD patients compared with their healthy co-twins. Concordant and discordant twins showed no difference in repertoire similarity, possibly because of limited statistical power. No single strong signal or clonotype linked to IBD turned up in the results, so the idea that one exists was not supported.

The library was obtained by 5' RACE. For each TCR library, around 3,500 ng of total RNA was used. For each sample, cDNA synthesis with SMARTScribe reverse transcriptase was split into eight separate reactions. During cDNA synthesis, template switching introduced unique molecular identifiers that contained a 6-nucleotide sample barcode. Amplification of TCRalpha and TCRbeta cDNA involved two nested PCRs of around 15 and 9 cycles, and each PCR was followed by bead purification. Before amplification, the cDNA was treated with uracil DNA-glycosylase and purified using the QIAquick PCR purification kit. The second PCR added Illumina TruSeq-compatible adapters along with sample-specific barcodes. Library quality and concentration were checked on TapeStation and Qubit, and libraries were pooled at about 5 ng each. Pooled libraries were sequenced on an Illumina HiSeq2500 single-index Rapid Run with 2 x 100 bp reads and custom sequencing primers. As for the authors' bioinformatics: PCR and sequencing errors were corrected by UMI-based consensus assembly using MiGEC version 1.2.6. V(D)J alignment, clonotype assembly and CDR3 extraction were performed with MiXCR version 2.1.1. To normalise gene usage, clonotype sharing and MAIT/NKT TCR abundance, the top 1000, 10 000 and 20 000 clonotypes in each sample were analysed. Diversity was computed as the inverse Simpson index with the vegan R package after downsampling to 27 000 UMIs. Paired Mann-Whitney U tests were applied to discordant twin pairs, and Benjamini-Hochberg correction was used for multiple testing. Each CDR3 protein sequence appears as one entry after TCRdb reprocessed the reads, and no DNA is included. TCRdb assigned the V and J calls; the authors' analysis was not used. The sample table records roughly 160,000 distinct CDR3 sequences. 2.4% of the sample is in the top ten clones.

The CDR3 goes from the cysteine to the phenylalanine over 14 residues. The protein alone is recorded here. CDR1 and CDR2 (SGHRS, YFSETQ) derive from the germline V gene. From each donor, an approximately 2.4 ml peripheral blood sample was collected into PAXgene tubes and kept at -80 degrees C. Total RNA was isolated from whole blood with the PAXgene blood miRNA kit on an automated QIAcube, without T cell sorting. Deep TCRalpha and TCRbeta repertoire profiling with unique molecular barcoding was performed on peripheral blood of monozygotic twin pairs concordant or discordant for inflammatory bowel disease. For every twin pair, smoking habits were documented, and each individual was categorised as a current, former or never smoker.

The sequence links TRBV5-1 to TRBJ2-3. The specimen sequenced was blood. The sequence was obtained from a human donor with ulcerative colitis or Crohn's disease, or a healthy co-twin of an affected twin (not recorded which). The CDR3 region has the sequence CASSLGGSPHTQYF.